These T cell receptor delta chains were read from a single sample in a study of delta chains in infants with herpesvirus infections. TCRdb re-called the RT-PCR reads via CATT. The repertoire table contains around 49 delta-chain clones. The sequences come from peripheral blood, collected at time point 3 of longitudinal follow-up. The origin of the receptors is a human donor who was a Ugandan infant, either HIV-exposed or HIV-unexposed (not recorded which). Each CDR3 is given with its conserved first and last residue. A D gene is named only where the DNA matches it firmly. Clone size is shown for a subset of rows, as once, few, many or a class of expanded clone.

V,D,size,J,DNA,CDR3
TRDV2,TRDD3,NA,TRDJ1,TGTGCCTGTGACTATCTGAACTACTGGGGGATACCACAGGGACTCATCTTT,CACDYLNYWGIPQGLIF
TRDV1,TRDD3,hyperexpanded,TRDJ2,TGTGCTCTTGGGGAAGGTTTCCGAGTTCGGGTTCCCCCGTACTGGGGGATTCAGTTAAGTATTACAGCACAACTCTTCTTT,CALGEGFRVRVPPYWGIQLSITAQLFF
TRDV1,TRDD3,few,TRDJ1,TGTGCTCTTGGGGAGTTGGATGGGGGATACGCGGGACTCATCTTT,CALGELDGGYAGLIF
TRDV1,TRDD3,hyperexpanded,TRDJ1,TGTGCTCTTGAGCCCAGGGAGGGATACGCCAAGGGGGTATCCGATAAACTCATCTTT,CALEPREGYAKGVSDKLIF
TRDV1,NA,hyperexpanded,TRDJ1,TGTGCTCTTGGGGAAGTGTTACACTGGGAATCGCATAAACTCATCTTT,CALGEVLHWESHKLIF
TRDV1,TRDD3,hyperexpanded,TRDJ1,TGTGCTCTTGGGGAACTATTCACTGTACTGGGGGATCTGTACACCGATAAACTCATCTTT,CALGELFTVLGDLYTDKLIF